Below, 22 T cell receptor beta chains from the same sample are listed, as sequenced in a study of blood T cell repertoires in COVID-19. Here immunoSEQ multiplex PCR was the method, and the copy in TCRdb shows in-frame clones only, minus some. The sample lists a few hundred thousand clones; about 92% were seen once. The specimen was PBMCs or T cells enriched from blood (not recorded which). These receptor sequences come from a man aged 18 to 29 who had recovered from COVID-19.

This clone was recorded once. J is TRBJ1-1 and V is TRBV28; TRBD1 might be the D (6 bases). Germline V gives CDR1 MDHEN, CDR2 SYDVKM. The CDR3 has 12 residues. V lost 9 bases and J lost 5, with 13 bases in between. The CDR3 DNA sequence: TGTGCCAGTGCGAATAGGGGGACTGAAGCTTTCTTT. Protein sequence: CASANRGTEAFF.

The chain employs TRBV15 and TRBJ2-2, with no clear D. Per the germline V gene, CDR1 is LNHNV and CDR2 is YYDKDF (reference sequence). The V gene lost 1 base and the J gene lost 4 bases, with 7 bases spanning the gap. The CDR3 sequence is 14 residues long. Written as DNA, the CDR3 is TGTGCCACCAGCAGAGTCTCAGGCACCGGGGAGCTGTTTTTT. This codes for CATSRVSGTGELFF.

V gene TRBV10-1 combines with J gene TRBJ2-5, with D possibly matching TRBD2 (6 bases). Germline CDR1 is WNHNN and CDR2 is SYGVQD (reference sequence). This CDR3 contains 13 residues. Trimming stripped 2 bases from V and 4 bases from J, with 8 bases between. The CDR3 nucleotides read TGCGCCAGCAGTGAGGGAGGGAGAGAGACCCAGTACTTC. Translation: CASSEGGRETQYF.

The V and J genes are TRBV5-4 and TRBJ2-1; possibly TRBD2 for D (5 bases). This CDR3 has 15 residues. V was shortened by 0 bases and J by 6 bases, with 13 bases between the two germline ends. The germline CDR1 and CDR2 sequences are SGHNT and YYREEE (reference sequence). The CDR3, as DNA: TGTGCCAGCAGCTTGGGGCGGGCCCTAGCCAATGAGCAGTTCTTC. This gives the protein CASSLGRALANEQFF.

The V gene is TRBV27, the J gene TRBJ1-2; possible D gene TRBD1, 5 bases. V lost 8 bases and J lost 7, with 26 bases in between. CDR1 is MNHEY, CDR2 SMNVEV, per germline (reference sequence). The CDR3 totals 16 residues. The CDR3, as DNA: TGTGCCAGCTACCCCCTGCGGGACTCAGGTGTAACTGGCTACACCTTC. Its translation: CASYPLRDSGVTGYTF.

The chain combines TRBV7-3 with TRBJ2-6; D gene ambiguous. Germline V gives CDR1 SGHTA, CDR2 FQGTGA. The CDR3 sequence is 14 residues long. Between the trimmed V and J ends, which lost 8 bases and 4 bases, there was a span of 12 bases. CDR3 region: CASQRVAGANVLTF. CDR3 DNA: TGTGCCAGCCAACGGGTTGCCGGGGCCAACGTCCTGACTTTC.

V usage is TRBV5-1 and J usage is TRBJ1-1; D unresolved. Germline CDR1 and CDR2: SGHRS and YFSETQ. V lost 0 bases and J 0 bases, leaving 6 bases between the germline ends. The CDR3 runs 14 residues. CDR3 protein: CASSLADMNTEAFF. DNA of the CDR3: TGCGCCAGCAGCTTGGCTGACATGAACACTGAAGCTTTCTTT. The full variable domain, rest sourced from reference TRBV5-1 and TRBJ1-1, is KAGVTQTPRYLIKTRGQQVTLSCSPISGHRSVSWYQQTPGQGLQFLFEYFSETQRNKGNFPGRFSGRQFSNSRSEMNVSTLELGDSALYLCASSLADMNTEAFFGQGTRLTVV.

The chain has TRBV12-3 or TRBV12-4 and TRBJ2-1, with TRBD1 as a possible D gene (5 bases). V lost 1 base and J 7 bases, leaving 8 bases between the germline ends. The CDR3 runs to 13 residues. CDR3 coding DNA: TGTGCCAGCAGTTTAGATGGGGCGAATGAGCAGTTCTTC. Protein: CASSLDGANEQFF.

The chain is built from TRBV19 and TRBJ1-6; no reliable D call. This CDR3 is built from 17 residues. In germline, CDR1 is LNHDA, CDR2 SQIVND (reference sequence). Trimming removed 7 bases from V and 8 bases from J, with 24 bases in between. The chain's CDR3 is CASTEKSEFPLDSPLHF. DNA of the CDR3: TGTGCCAGTACTGAGAAGTCTGAATTCCCACTTGATTCACCCCTCCACTTT. Based on the CDR3 plus reference TRBV19 and TRBJ1-6, the full variable domain is DGGITQSPKYLFRKEGQNVTLSCEQNLNHDAMYWYRQDPGQGLRLIYYSQIVNDFQKGDIAEGYSVSREKKESFPLTVTSAQKNPTAFYLCASTEKSEFPLDSPLHFGNGTRLTVT.

The rearrangement joins TRBV5-6 to TRBJ2-7; D perhaps matches TRBD2 (6 bases). The CDR3 sequence is 14 residues long. Germline assignment: CDR1 SGHDT and CDR2 YYEEEE. V lost 0 bases and J 2 bases, leaving 9 bases between the germline ends. CDR3 in DNA: TGTGCCAGCAGCTTGGGCGGGGCGCCCTACGAGCAGTACTTC. Amino acid sequence: CASSLGGAPYEQYF.

This clone appeared a few times. This rearrangement joins TRBV28 to TRBJ1-2, with unresolved D. Germline lookup yields CDR1 MDHEN and CDR2 SYDVKM. The V gene lost 3 bases and the J gene lost 2 bases, with 7 bases spanning the gap. This CDR3 has 13 amino acids. In nucleotides, the CDR3 is TGTGCCAGCAGTTTCACAGAAAACTATGGCTACACCTTC. Its translation: CASSFTENYGYTF.

This clone showed up just once. The chain recombines TRBV5-4 with TRBJ2-2; D ambiguous. Germline loops: CDR1 SGHNT, CDR2 YYREEE (reference sequence). The CDR3 totals 13 residues. V was trimmed by 0 bases and J by 6 bases, leaving 6 bases between them. In DNA form, the CDR3 reads TGTGCCAGCAGCTTGGCCAATTCCGGGGAGCTGTTTTTT. The encoded protein is CASSLANSGELFF.

The chain carries TRBV10-3 and TRBJ2-2, with D possibly matching TRBD1 (6 bases). The germline CDR1 and CDR2 sequences are ENHRY and SYGVKD. With 3 bases removed from V and 4 bases from J, the gap between germline ends came to 12 bases. The CDR3 is 15 amino acids. CDR3 bases: TGTGCCATCAGTGATCTGGGGGCGGGCACCGGGGAGCTGTTTTTT. Translated: CAISDLGAGTGELFF.

The V call is TRBV20-1, the J call TRBJ2-1, with D possibly being TRBD1 (5 bases). This CDR3 region has 14 residues. Per the germline V gene, CDR1 is DFQATT and CDR2 is SNEGSKA (reference sequence). V lost 3 bases to trimming and J lost 5 bases, with 14 bases between them. CDR3 in amino acids: CSASGRVTDNEQFF. DNA of the CDR3: TGCAGTGCTAGTGGCCGAGTGACAGACAATGAGCAGTTCTTC.

The chain combines TRBV10-3 with TRBJ1-1; D unclear. Germline CDR1 and CDR2: ENHRY and SYGVKD. V lost 6 bases, J lost 10 bases, and 15 bases lay in between. The CDR3 consists of 12 residues. The CDR3 sequence: CAIRNNLSGAFF. For the CDR3, the DNA is TGTGCCATCAGAAATAACCTAAGCGGAGCTTTCTTT.

This sequence joins TRBV7-6 and TRBJ2-1; 11 nucleotides match TRBD2. The germline gives CDR1 SGHVS, CDR2 FNYEAQ. The CDR3 runs to 17 residues. J gave up 7 bases and V 5 bases, and 13 bases lay outside the gene matches. In DNA form, the CDR3 reads TGTGCCAGCAGCCCACGGGATAGCGGGAGGGCCGGGAATGAGCAGTTCTTC. It codes for CASSPRDSGRAGNEQFF.

The chain has TRBV9 and TRBJ2-7, with D uncertain. Germline lookup yields CDR1 SGDLS and CDR2 YYNGEE. Trimming shortened V by 6 bases and J by 0 bases, and 10 bases separated the two germline ends. The CDR3 has 13 amino acids. DNA for the CDR3: TGTGCCAGCAATCCCGATAGCTCCTACGAGCAGTACTTC. Translating gives CASNPDSSYEQYF. The whole variable domain, filled in from reference TRBV9 and TRBJ2-7, reads DSGVTQTPKHLITATGQRVTLRCSPRSGDLSVYWYQQSLDQGLQFLIQYYNGEERAKGNILERFSAQQFPDLHSELNLSSLELGDSALYFCASNPDSSYEQYFGPGTRLTVT.

The gene calls are TRBV28 and TRBJ1-2; 7 bases line up with TRBD1. The germline CDR1 and CDR2 sequences are MDHEN and SYDVKM. The V segment lost 8 bases and the J segment 5 bases; nucleotides outside the gene matches: 17. There are 16 residues in the CDR3. This CDR3 reads CASGQELLVGPYGYTF. Written as DNA, the CDR3 is TGTGCCAGCGGACAGGAACTCCTTGTGGGGCCTTATGGCTACACCTTC.

The V and J genes are TRBV19 and TRBJ2-1; 7 bases match TRBD2. This CDR3 contains 14 residues. CDR1 is LNHDA, CDR2 SQIVND, per germline (reference sequence). The V and J ends lost 4 bases and 6 bases, in that order; junction bases with no gene match: 6. The CDR3 nucleotides read TGTGCCAGTAGTAGGGAGGGGCCCGGCAATGAGCAGTTCTTC. It codes for CASSREGPGNEQFF.

The rearrangement links TRBV7-8 to TRBJ2-7, with 7 bases fitting TRBD1. V shed 5 bases, J shed 0 bases, and the junction held 10 bases outside the gene matches. Germline V CDR1 and CDR2: SGHVS, FQNEAQ. The CDR3 loop spans 16 amino acids. CDR3 amino acids: CASSPRGRGSSYEQYF. CDR3 nucleotides: TGTGCCAGCAGCCCCCGTGGCAGGGGGAGCTCCTACGAGCAGTACTTC.

This clone has just one count. The chain links TRBV9 to TRBJ1-1; D is possibly TRBD1 (5 bases). The CDR3 is 16 residues long. Germline V lookup: CDR1 SGDLS, CDR2 YYNGEE. V was trimmed by 0 bases and J by 4 bases, leaving 16 bases between them. Written as DNA, the CDR3 is TGTGCCAGCAGCGTAGCGGACATCCGATTGGGCACTGAAGCTTTCTTT. Its translation is CASSVADIRLGTEAFF.

The V and J genes are TRBV3-1 (or the pseudogene TRBV3-2) and TRBJ1-3; the D gene is possibly TRBD1 (6 bases). Germline V gene sequence: CDR1 LGHDT, CDR2 YNNKEL (reference sequence). The germline V and J ends were trimmed by 0 bases and 4 bases, with 13 bases remaining between them. CDR3 length equals 16 residues. The CDR3 region has the DNA TGTGCCAGCAGCCAAGATGGGGGGGCCGAAGGAAACACCATATATTTT. Protein sequence: CASSQDGGAEGNTIYF.